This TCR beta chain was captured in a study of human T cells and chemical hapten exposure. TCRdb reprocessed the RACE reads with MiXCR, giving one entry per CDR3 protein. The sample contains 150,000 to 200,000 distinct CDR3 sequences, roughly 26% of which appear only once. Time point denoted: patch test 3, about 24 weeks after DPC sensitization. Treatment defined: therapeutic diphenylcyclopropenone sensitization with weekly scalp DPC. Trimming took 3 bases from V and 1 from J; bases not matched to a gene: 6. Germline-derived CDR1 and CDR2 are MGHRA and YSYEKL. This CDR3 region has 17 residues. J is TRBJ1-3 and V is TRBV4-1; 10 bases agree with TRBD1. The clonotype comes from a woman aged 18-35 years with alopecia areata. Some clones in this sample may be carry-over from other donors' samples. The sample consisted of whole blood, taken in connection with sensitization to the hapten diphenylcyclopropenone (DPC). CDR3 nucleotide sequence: TGCGCCAGCAGCCATCCGCGGACAGGGGGATCTGGAAACACCATATATTTT. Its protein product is CASSHPRTGGSGNTIYF.